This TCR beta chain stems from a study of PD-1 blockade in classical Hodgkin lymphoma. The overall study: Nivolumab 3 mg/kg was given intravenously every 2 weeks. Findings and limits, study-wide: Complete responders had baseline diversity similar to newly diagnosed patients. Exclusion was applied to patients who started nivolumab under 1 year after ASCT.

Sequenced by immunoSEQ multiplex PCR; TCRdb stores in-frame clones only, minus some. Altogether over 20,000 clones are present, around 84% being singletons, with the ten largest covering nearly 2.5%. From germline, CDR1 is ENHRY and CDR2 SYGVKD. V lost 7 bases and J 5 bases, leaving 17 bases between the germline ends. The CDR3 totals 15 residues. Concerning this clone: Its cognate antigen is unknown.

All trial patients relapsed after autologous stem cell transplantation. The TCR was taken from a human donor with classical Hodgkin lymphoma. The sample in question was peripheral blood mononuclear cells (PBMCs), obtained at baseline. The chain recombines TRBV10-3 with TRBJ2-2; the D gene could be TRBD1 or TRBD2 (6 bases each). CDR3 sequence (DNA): TGTGCCATCACGGGGGACACCCACCGGACCGGGGAGCTGTTTTTT. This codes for CAITGDTHRTGELFF.